One TCR beta chain is described in this entry. What it binds is not known. CD4+ T cells specific for antigen were expanded with viral peptide pools by the ViraFEST assay before sequencing. Culture proceeded for under twelve days, and CD4+ T cells were then isolated. The healthy vaccine recipients, who had no prior SARS-CoV-2 infection, showed negative nucleocapsid antibodies. It was with approximately 10 IU/ml IL-2 and around 9.9 ug/ml peptides that some 1.8 million PBMC per well were cultured. The protocol was immunoSEQ multiplex PCR, while the TCRdb copy is restricted to in-frame clones and leaves out a portion. The data contain about 63,000 clones, roughly 80% of them singletons. The source of the sample is a study of vaccination effects on CD4 cells after COVID-19. Study context: Either the BNT162b2 or mRNA-1273 vaccine was given to participants in two doses.

Study-wide results and caveats: Marked clonal contraction was seen late after vaccination (in both infection- and vaccine-induced clones). There were few convalescent patients in the study and no early post-infection timepoints.

V was pared by 3 bases and J by 7 bases, with 8 bases of the junction left unmatched. The CDR3 totals 15 residues. CDR1 and CDR2 from the germline V gene are SGDLS and YYNGEE. This chain links TRBV9 with TRBJ1-4; 8 nucleotides align to TRBD1. The sample here was CD4+ T cells from PBMCs cultured with HCoV-OC43 spike peptides, taken before COVID-19 vaccination. The sample's subset: HCoV-OC43 spike overlapping peptide pool stimulation. The receptor was isolated from a human donor who received a COVID-19 vaccine. The CDR3 nucleotides are TGTGCCAGCAGCGGACGACAGGGGTTGGGTGAAAAACTGTTTTTT. Residues: CASSGRQGLGEKLFF. The variable domain in full, with the rest retrieved from reference TRBV9 and TRBJ1-4, is DSGVTQTPKHLITATGQRVTLRCSPRSGDLSVYWYQQSLDQGLQFLIQYYNGEERAKGNILERFSAQQFPDLHSELNLSSLELGDSALYFCASSGRQGLGEKLFFGSGTQLSVL.